The entry below describes one T cell receptor beta chain. Germline CDR1 SGHRS, CDR2 YFSETQ. CDR3 length: 15 residues. V shed 4 bases and J 0 bases; nucleotides not matched to a gene: 4. This sample stems from a study of T cell responses to AZD1222 COVID-19 vaccine. The repertoire was sequenced with immunoSEQ multiplex PCR; TCRdb's copy has only in-frame clones and lacks some. The sample has 250,000 to 300,000 clones, 85% to 95% seen once; the top ten hold 0.55%. This sequence originates from an adult who received the AZD1222 COVID-19 vaccine. The chain carries TRBV5-1 and TRBJ1-5; 7 nucleotides match TRBD1. The source was peripheral blood, collected 28 days after the second AZD1222 dose. The CDR3 here is CASSDTGDSNQPQHF. CDR3 bases: TGCGCCAGCAGCGATACAGGGGATAGCAATCAGCCCCAGCATTTT. Looking up the rest from reference TRBV5-1 and TRBJ1-5 gives the full variable domain: KAGVTQTPRYLIKTRGQQVTLSCSPISGHRSVSWYQQTPGQGLQFLFEYFSETQRNKGNFPGRFSGRQFSNSRSEMNVSTLELGDSALYLCASSDTGDSNQPQHFGDGTRLSIL.